The 28 T cell receptor beta chains in this list originate from one sample, sequenced in a study of brain T cells in children with intractable seizures. Clones were read by immunoSEQ multiplex PCR, and TCRdb kept only the in-frame ones, dropping some. The data contain a few hundred thousand clones, over 90% of them singletons. Time point here: blood from clinic visit 5 months post-surgery; TSC patient then seizure free. The material sequenced was peripheral blood, taken more than 4 months after surgery. Source of these receptors: a boy in the first two years of life with tuberous sclerosis and intractable seizures.

CDR3 protein: CASSLGPGGGTQYF. The CDR3 DNA follows: TGCGCCAGCAGCTTGGGGCCGGGAGGAGGTACGCAGTATTTT. This chain links TRBV5-1 with TRBJ2-3, with 7 positions matching TRBD2. Trimming cost V 0 bases and J 8 bases; bases outside gene matches: 6. CDR1 is SGHRS, CDR2 YFSETQ, per germline. The CDR3 runs 14 residues.

This clone was found once. The genes are TRBV29-1 and TRBJ2-1; D might be TRBD2 (5 bases). In germline, CDR1 is SQVTM, CDR2 ANQGSEA. The V end lost 4 bases, the J end lost 3 bases, and 13 bases lay between the germline ends. This CDR3 is built from 14 residues. Written as DNA, the CDR3 is TGCAGCGTTGTTGGACTCCACTTCTACAATGAGCAGTTCTTC. This gives the protein CSVVGLHFYNEQFF.

The chain's CDR3 is CASRPLEGNYGYTF. DNA of the CDR3: TGTGCCAGCAGACCCCTGGAGGGGAACTATGGCTACACCTTC. The rearrangement joins TRBV6-5 to TRBJ1-2; tentatively, D is TRBD1 (5 bases). The germline V and J ends were trimmed by 6 bases and 2 bases, with 13 bases remaining between them. The CDR3 is made up of 14 amino acids. Per the germline V gene, CDR1 is MNHEY and CDR2 is SVGAGI.

The CDR3 DNA sequence: TGTGCCAGCAGTGTTGGCAGGGCGAGCAATCAGCCCCAGCATTTT. Translation: CASSVGRASNQPQHF. The chain links TRBV2 to TRBJ1-5; a possible D gene is TRBD1 (5 bases). The germline CDR1 and CDR2 sequences are SNHLY and FYNNEI. The germline V and J ends were trimmed by 4 bases and 1 base, with 11 bases remaining between them. This CDR3 spans 15 amino acids.

The rearrangement uses TRBV5-6 and TRBJ2-1; TRBD1 or TRBD2 may be the D gene (5 bases each). Germline lookup yields CDR1 SGHDT and CDR2 YYEEEE. The CDR3 length is 16 residues. The V and J ends lost 0 bases and 5 bases respectively, with 15 bases between them. This CDR3 reads CASSLAGAGPHNEQFF. The CDR3, as DNA: TGTGCCAGCAGCTTGGCCGGGGCAGGGCCCCACAATGAGCAGTTCTTC.

This clone is categorized as medium-sized (0.01 to 0.1%). Other DNA sequences of this sample code for an identical CDR3. The V call is TRBV6-5, the J call TRBJ2-7, with 11 bases fitting TRBD2. Germline loops: CDR1 MNHEY, CDR2 SVGAGI. The CDR3 consists of 15 residues. J lost 0 bases, V lost 6 bases, and 4 bases had no gene match. Here the CDR3 DNA reads TGTGCCAGCAGCCTACTAGCGGGAGCCTCCTACGAGCAGTACTTC. Translation: CASSLLAGASYEQYF.

The chain employs TRBV10-3 and TRBJ2-2; D may correspond to TRBD1 or TRBD2 (5 bases each). CDR3 size: 17 residues. CDR1 and CDR2 from the germline V gene are ENHRY and SYGVKD. The V end lost 1 base, the J end lost 5 bases, and 17 bases lay between the germline ends. As DNA, the CDR3 is TGTGCCATCAGTGAGTGGTCAGGAGGAAGGGGTACCGGGGAGCTGTTTTTT. It yields the protein CAISEWSGGRGTGELFF.

V usage is TRBV4-2 and J usage is TRBJ2-3; TRBD2 aligns across 12 bases. This CDR3 contains 15 residues. The J segment lost 4 bases and the V segment lost 4 bases, leaving 3 bases of the junction unmatched. Germline values: CDR1 LGHNA, CDR2 YNFKEQ. CDR3 nucleotide sequence: TGTGCCAGCAGCCCACTAGCGGGGGGCCCAGATACGCAGTATTTT. It codes for CASSPLAGGPDTQYF.

The rearrangement links TRBV27 to TRBJ2-1; tentative D call: TRBD2 (6 bases). The V gene's germline CDR1 is MNHEY and CDR2 SMNVEV (reference sequence). This CDR3 has 13 residues. Trimming cost V 8 bases and J 0 bases, with 8 bases left between them. The CDR3 DNA follows: TGTGCCAGCGGAGGGACCTCCTACAATGAGCAGTTCTTC. Translation gives CASGGTSYNEQFF.

J is TRBJ1-5 and V is TRBV27; 12 bases agree with TRBD1. The CDR3 totals 15 residues. The germline gives CDR1 MNHEY, CDR2 SMNVEV (reference sequence). J was trimmed by 6 bases and V by 5 bases; bases with no gene match: 5. The chain's CDR3 is CASSPGTGGSQPQHF. In DNA form, the CDR3 reads TGTGCCAGCAGTCCCGGGACAGGGGGCAGTCAGCCCCAGCATTTT.

The chain employs TRBV2 and TRBJ1-2; unclear D gene. The germline V and J ends were trimmed by 3 bases and 5 bases, with 13 bases remaining between them. The CDR3 is made up of 14 amino acids. CDR1 and CDR2 (germline): SNHLY, FYNNEI. The CDR3 region is CASSEVLSPYGYTF. The CDR3 nucleotides are TGTGCCAGCAGTGAGGTCTTATCCCCTTATGGCTACACCTTC.

The V gene is TRBV5-1, the J gene TRBJ2-3; 7 bases align to TRBD2. Trimming took 0 bases from V and 5 from J; bases not matched to a gene: 6. CDR1 and CDR2 (germline): SGHRS, YFSETQ. This CDR3 is built from 15 residues. The DNA of the CDR3 is TGCGCCAGCAGCTTGGTGGCGGGAGAGATAGATACGCAGTATTTT. This encodes CASSLVAGEIDTQYF.

The gene calls are TRBV19 and TRBJ1-2; 9 bases match TRBD1. CDR1 is LNHDA and CDR2 is SQIVND in the germline V gene (reference sequence). The CDR3 is 15 amino acids. V shed 5 bases and J 8 bases; nucleotides not matched to a gene: 12. The CDR3 DNA is TGTGCCAGTAGTCCATTCCCGGGACAGGGAAGCGGCTACACCTTC. Protein product: CASSPFPGQGSGYTF.

This chain links TRBV4-2 with TRBJ2-2; D is perhaps TRBD1 (5 bases). Trimming shortened V by 2 bases and J by 6 bases, and 10 bases separated the two germline ends. Germline lookup yields CDR1 LGHNA and CDR2 YNFKEQ. This CDR3 spans 14 amino acids. The chain's CDR3 is CASSQPTGSGELFF. The CDR3 DNA reads TGTGCCAGCAGCCAACCTACAGGCTCCGGGGAGCTGTTTTTT.

V usage is TRBV6-5 and J usage is TRBJ2-5; the D is unclear. Trimming stripped 5 bases from V and 3 bases from J, with 4 bases between. CDR3 length equals 11 residues. The germline gives CDR1 MNHEY, CDR2 SVGAGI. The CDR3 bases are TGTGCCAGCAGTAGGGAAGAGACCCAGTACTTC. This encodes CASSREETQYF.

With regard to this clone: Other DNA sequences in this specimen translate into the identical CDR3. Here the CDR3 reads CASSEGWNTEAFF. The CDR3, as DNA: TGTGCCAGCTCTGAAGGCTGGAACACTGAAGCTTTCTTT. The chain joins TRBV9 to TRBJ1-1; D not resolved. The ends were cut back, 7 bases at V and 1 base at J, with 11 bases in the middle. Germline-derived CDR1 and CDR2 are SGDLS and YYNGEE. This CDR3 is built from 13 residues.

The J gene is TRBJ2-4, the V gene TRBV5-1; D is tentatively TRBD1 or TRBD2 (5 bases each). V lost 4 bases to trimming and J lost 0 bases, with 11 bases between them. Germline V gene sequence: CDR1 SGHRS, CDR2 YFSETQ. The CDR3 extends over 15 amino acids. The CDR3 DNA reads as TGCGCCAGCAGCCGGGACGGACTAGCCAAAAACATTCAGTACTTC. Its translation is CASSRDGLAKNIQYF.

V is TRBV12-3 or TRBV12-4 and J is TRBJ2-7, with no clear D. CDR3 length equals 12 residues. Trimming removed 4 bases at V and 2 bases at J, with 6 bases between. The CDR3 region is CASSWTPYEQYF. In DNA, the CDR3 is TGTGCCAGCAGTTGGACCCCCTACGAGCAGTACTTC.

V usage is TRBV12-3 or TRBV12-4 and J usage is TRBJ1-2; the D is unclear. The CDR3 is 12 amino acids. The V gene lost 6 bases and the J gene lost 7 bases, with 12 bases spanning the gap. The CDR3 loop reads CASSRQDVGYTF. The CDR3 DNA reads TGTGCCAGCAGCCGACAAGATGTTGGCTACACCTTC.

The rearrangement joins TRBV19 to TRBJ2-7, with TRBD2 as a possible D gene (6 bases). CDR1 is LNHDA, CDR2 SQIVND, per germline (reference sequence). Trimming pared 0 bases from V and 5 bases from J, leaving 14 bases between. The CDR3 spans 15 residues. The CDR3 DNA sequence: TGTGCCAGTAGTATAGATGGGGGGTTAGCCGACGAGCAGTACTTC. Its protein product is CASSIDGGLADEQYF.

This rearrangement joins TRBV10-3 to TRBJ1-1, with 9 bases fitting TRBD1. The CDR3 is made up of 15 amino acids. V was clipped by 0 bases and J by 5 bases; unmatched bases: 4. Germline V CDR1 and CDR2: ENHRY, SYGVKD. CDR3 sequence (DNA): TGTGCCATCAGTGAGTCGAGACAGGGGGATACTGAAGCTTTCTTT. Protein product: CAISESRQGDTEAFF.

This chain joins TRBV7-3 and TRBJ2-3; D ambiguous. V lost 0 bases and J 7 bases, leaving 8 bases between the germline ends. Germline CDR1 SGHTA, CDR2 FQGTGA. CDR3 length: 13 residues. The CDR3 DNA sequence: TGTGCCAGCAGCTTAACAGGTCAGCATACGCAGTATTTT. This gives the protein CASSLTGQHTQYF.

J is TRBJ1-4 and V is TRBV5-1; possible D gene TRBD1, 6 bases. The germline V gene has CDR1 SGHRS and CDR2 YFSETQ. The CDR3 has 13 amino acids. Trimming removed 4 bases at V and 11 bases at J, with 15 bases between. CDR3 DNA: TGCGCCAGCAGCAGGGACACGGGAGGGAAACTGTTTTTT. Protein: CASSRDTGGKLFF.

In DNA, the CDR3 is TGCGCCAGCAGCTTAAGACAGGACTTACAAGAGACCCAGTACTTC. Encoded protein: CASSLRQDLQETQYF. V and J are TRBV5-1 and TRBJ2-5; D might be TRBD1 (6 bases). V dropped 2 bases and J dropped 2 bases, with 13 bases sitting between them. The CDR3 loop spans 15 amino acids. Germline CDR1 is SGHRS and CDR2 is YFSETQ. Full variable domain (missing parts from reference TRBV5-1 and TRBJ2-5): KAGVTQTPRYLIKTRGQQVTLSCSPISGHRSVSWYQQTPGQGLQFLFEYFSETQRNKGNFPGRFSGRQFSNSRSEMNVSTLELGDSALYLCASSLRQDLQETQYFGPGTRLLVL.

The rearrangement uses TRBV3-1 (or the pseudogene TRBV3-2) and TRBJ1-1; tentatively, D is TRBD1 (5 bases). The CDR3 has 17 residues. The germline V and J ends were trimmed by 0 bases and 0 bases, with 14 bases remaining between them. Germline assignment: CDR1 LGHDT and CDR2 YNNKEL (reference sequence). Here the CDR3 reads CASSQDRRGALNTEAFF. CDR3 in DNA: TGTGCCAGCAGCCAAGATAGGAGAGGGGCTTTGAACACTGAAGCTTTCTTT.

This sequence joins TRBV18 and TRBJ2-5, with D unresolved. Trimming removed 6 bases from V and 3 bases from J, with 14 bases in between. Germline V gene data show CDR1 as KGHSH and CDR2 as LQKENI. This CDR3 has 14 residues. CDR3 residues: CASSASAHEETQYF. The DNA for the CDR3 is TGTGCCAGCTCCGCGTCCGCGCATGAAGAGACCCAGTACTTC. Filled out from reference TRBV18 and TRBJ2-5, the complete variable domain reads NAGVMQNPRHLVRRRGQEARLRCSPMKGHSHVYWYRQLPEEGLKFMVYLQKENIIDESGMPKERFSAEFPKEGPSILRIQQVVRGDSAAYFCASSASAHEETQYFGPGTRLLVL.

The chain uses TRBV9 and TRBJ2-3, with TRBD2 as a possible D gene (5 bases). Germline V CDR1 and CDR2: SGDLS, YYNGEE. The CDR3 extends over 13 amino acids. The ends were cut back, 7 bases at V and 2 bases at J, with 11 bases in the middle. CDR3 amino acids: CASCGGYTDTQYF. The CDR3 DNA reads TGTGCCAGCTGCGGCGGGTACACAGATACGCAGTATTTT.

This chain connects TRBV12-3 or TRBV12-4 to TRBJ2-5; D gene ambiguous. V was cut by 6 bases and J by 0 bases, with 5 bases left in between. There are 12 residues in the CDR3. The CDR3 loop is CASSRHQETQYF. The CDR3 DNA follows: TGTGCCAGCAGCCGACACCAAGAGACCCAGTACTTC.